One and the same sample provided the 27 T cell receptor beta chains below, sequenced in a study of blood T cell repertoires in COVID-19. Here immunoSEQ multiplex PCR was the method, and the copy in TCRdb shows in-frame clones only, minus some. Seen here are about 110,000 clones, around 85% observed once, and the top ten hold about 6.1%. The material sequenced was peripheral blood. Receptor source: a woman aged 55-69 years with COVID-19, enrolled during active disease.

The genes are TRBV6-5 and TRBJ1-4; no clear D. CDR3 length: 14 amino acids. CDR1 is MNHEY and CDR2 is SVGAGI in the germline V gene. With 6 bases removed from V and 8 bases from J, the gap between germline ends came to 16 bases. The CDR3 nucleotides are TGTGCCAGCAGGAGGTTCTCTAGTTGGGAAAAACTGTTTTTT. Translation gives CASRRFSSWEKLFF.

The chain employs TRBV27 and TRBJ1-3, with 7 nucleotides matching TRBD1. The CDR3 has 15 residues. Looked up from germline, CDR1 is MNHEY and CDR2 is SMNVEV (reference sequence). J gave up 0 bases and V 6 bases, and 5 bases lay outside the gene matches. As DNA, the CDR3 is TGTGCCAGCAGATGGACAGGCAGCTCTGGAAACACCATATATTTT. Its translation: CASRWTGSSGNTIYF.

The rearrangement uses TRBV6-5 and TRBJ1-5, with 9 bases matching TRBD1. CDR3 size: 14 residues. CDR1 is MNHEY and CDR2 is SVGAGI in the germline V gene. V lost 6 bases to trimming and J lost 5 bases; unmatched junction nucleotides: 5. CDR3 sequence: CASSRQGGYQPQHF. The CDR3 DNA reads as TGTGCCAGCAGCAGACAGGGGGGCTATCAGCCCCAGCATTTT.

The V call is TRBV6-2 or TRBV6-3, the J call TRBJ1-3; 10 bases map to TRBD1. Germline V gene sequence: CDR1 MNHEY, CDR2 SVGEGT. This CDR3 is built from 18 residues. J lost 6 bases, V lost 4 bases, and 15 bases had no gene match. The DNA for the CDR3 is TGTGCCAGCAGTTGTGACAGGGGGCGCCTAAGGCAAGCAAACACCATATATTTT. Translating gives CASSCDRGRLRQANTIYF.

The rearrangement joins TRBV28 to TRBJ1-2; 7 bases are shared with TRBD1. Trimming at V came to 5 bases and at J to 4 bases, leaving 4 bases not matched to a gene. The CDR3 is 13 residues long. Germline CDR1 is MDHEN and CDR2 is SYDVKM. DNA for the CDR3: TGTGCCAGCAGTGAGACAGGGACCTATGGCTACACCTTC. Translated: CASSETGTYGYTF.

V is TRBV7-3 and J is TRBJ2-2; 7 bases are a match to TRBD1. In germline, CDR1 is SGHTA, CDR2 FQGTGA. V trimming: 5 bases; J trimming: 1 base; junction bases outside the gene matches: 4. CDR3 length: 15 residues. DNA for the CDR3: TGTGCCAGCAGCCGGGACAGCGAGAACACCGGGGAGCTGTTTTTT. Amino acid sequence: CASSRDSENTGELFF.

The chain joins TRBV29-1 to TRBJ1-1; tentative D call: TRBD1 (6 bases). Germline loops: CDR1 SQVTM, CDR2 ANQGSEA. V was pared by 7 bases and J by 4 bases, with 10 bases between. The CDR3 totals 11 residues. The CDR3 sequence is CSAETGTEAFF. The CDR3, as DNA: TGCAGCGCCGAGACAGGCACTGAAGCTTTCTTT.

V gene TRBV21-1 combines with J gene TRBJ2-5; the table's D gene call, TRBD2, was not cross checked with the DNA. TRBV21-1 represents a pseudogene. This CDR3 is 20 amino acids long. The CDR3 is CASSKFRLAGAQVHQETQYF. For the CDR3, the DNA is TGTGCCAGCAGCAAATTTCGGCTAGCGGGGGCCCAAGTGCACCAAGAGACCCAGTACTTC.

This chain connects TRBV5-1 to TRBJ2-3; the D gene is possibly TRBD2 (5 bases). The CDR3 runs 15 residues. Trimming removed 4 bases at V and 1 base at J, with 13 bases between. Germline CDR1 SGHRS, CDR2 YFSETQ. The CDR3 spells CASSPLAKGTDTQYF. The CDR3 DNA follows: TGCGCCAGCAGCCCTTTAGCGAAAGGCACAGATACGCAGTATTTT.

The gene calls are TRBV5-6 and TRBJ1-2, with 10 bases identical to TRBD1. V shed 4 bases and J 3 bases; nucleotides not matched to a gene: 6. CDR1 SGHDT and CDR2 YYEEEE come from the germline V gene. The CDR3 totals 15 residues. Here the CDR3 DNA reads TGTGCCAGCAGCCCGACGGGACAGGGGCACTATGGCTACACCTTC. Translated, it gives CASSPTGQGHYGYTF.

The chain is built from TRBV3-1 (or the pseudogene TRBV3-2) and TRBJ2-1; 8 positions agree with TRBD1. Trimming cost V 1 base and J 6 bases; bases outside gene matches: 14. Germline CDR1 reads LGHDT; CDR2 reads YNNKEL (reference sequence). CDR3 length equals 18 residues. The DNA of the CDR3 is TGTGCCAGCAGCCAAGGGATGACACAGGGGGTAACGGCCAATGAGCAGTTCTTC. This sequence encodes CASSQGMTQGVTANEQFF.

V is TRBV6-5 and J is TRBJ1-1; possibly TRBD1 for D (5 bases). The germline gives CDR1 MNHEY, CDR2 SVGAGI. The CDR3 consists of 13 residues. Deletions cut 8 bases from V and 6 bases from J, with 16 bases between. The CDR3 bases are TGTGCCAGCCGGGGGAGCCAGACCCCTGAAGCTTTCTTT. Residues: CASRGSQTPEAFF.

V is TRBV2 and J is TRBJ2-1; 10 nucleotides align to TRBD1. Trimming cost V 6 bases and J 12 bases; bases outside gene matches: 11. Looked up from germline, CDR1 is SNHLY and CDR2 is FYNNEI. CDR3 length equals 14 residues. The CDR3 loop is CASRGRQGAQGQFF. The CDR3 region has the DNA TGTGCCAGCAGGGGACGACAGGGGGCCCAGGGGCAGTTCTTC.

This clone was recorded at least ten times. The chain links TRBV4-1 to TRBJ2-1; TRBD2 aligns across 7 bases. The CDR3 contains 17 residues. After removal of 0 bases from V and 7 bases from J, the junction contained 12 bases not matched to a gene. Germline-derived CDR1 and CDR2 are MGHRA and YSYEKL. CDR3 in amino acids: CASSQDSGGEGGNEQFF. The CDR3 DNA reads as TGCGCCAGCAGCCAAGATTCCGGCGGGGAGGGTGGGAATGAGCAGTTCTTC.

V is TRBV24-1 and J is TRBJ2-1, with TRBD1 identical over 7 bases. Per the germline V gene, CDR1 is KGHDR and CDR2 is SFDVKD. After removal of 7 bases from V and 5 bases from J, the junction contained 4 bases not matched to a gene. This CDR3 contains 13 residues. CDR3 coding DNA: TGTGCCACCAGGGGGACAGCCGACAATGAGCAGTTCTTC. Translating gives CATRGTADNEQFF.

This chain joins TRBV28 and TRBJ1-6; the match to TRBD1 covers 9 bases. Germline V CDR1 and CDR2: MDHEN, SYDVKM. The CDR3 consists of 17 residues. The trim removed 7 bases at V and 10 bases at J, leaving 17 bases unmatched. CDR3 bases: TGTGCCAGCACCGATCCAACAGGGGGCTCGGTGTGGTCACCCCTCCACTTT. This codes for CASTDPTGGSVWSPLHF.

For the CDR3, the DNA is TGCAGTGCCCAACTCCGGGACTTGCAGTTCTTC. Protein product: CSAQLRDLQFF. The chain has TRBV20-1 and TRBJ2-1, with D perhaps TRBD2 (6 bases). CDR1 is DFQATT and CDR2 is SNEGSKA in the germline V gene (reference sequence). CDR3 size: 11 residues. The V end lost 6 bases, the J end lost 12 bases, and 15 bases lay between the germline ends.

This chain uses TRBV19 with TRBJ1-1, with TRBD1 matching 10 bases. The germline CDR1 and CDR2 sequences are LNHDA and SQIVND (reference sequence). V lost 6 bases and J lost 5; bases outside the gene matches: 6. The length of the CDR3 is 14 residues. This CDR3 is CASSRGTGVTEAFF. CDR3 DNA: TGTGCCAGTAGCCGCGGGACAGGGGTGACTGAAGCTTTCTTT.

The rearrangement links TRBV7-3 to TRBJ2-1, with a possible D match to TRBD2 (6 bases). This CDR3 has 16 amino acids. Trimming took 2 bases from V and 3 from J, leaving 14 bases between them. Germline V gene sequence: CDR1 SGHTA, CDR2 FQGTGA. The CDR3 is CASSLSPTSFYNEQFF. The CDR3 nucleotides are TGTGCCAGCAGCTTATCCCCGACTAGTTTCTACAATGAGCAGTTCTTC.

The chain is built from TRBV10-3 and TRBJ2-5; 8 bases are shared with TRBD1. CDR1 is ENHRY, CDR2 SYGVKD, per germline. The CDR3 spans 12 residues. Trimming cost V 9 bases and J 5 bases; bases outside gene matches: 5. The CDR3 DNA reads TGTGCCATTCAGGGGGCGGGGGAGACCCAGTACTTC. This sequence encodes CAIQGAGETQYF.

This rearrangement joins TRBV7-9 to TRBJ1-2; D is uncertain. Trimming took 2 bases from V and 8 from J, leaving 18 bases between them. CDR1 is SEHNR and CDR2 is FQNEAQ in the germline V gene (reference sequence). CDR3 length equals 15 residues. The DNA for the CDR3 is TGTGCCAGCAGCTTAAGTACTGGATTCCGAGGAGGCTACACCTTC. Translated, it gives CASSLSTGFRGGYTF. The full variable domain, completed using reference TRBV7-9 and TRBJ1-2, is DTGVSQNPRHKITKRGQNVTFRCDPISEHNRLYWYRQTLGQGPEFLTYFQNEAQLEKSRLLSDRFSAERPKGSFSTLEIQRTEQGDSAMYLCASSLSTGFRGGYTFGSGTRLTVV.

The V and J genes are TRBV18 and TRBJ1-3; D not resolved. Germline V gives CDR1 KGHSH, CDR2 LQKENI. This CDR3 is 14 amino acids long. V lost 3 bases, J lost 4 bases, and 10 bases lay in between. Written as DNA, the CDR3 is TGTGCCAGCTCACCGACATCGACGGGAAACACCATATATTTT. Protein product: CASSPTSTGNTIYF. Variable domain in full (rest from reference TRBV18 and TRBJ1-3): NAGVMQNPRHLVRRRGQEARLRCSPMKGHSHVYWYRQLPEEGLKFMVYLQKENIIDESGMPKERFSAEFPKEGPSILRIQQVVRGDSAAYFCASSPTSTGNTIYFGEGSWLTVV.

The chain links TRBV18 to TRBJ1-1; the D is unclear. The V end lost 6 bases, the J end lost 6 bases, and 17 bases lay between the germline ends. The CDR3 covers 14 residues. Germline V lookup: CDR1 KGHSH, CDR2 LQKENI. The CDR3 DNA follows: TGTGCCAGCTCCCCCGCCGGGGAGAGCGCTGAAGCTTTCTTT. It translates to CASSPAGESAEAFF.

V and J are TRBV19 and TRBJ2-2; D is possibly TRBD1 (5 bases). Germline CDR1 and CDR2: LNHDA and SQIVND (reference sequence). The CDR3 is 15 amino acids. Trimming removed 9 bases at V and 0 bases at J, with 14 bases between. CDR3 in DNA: TGTGCCAGCACTATCTCGGACACGAACACCGGGGAGCTGTTTTTT. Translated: CASTISDTNTGELFF.

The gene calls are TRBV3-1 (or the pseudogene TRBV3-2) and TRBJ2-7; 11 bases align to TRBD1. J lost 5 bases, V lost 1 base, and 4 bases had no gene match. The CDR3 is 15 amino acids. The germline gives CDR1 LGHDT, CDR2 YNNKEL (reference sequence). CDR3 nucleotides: TGTGCCAGCAGCCAAGGGACAGGGGGCTGGAACGAGCAGTACTTC. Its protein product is CASSQGTGGWNEQYF.

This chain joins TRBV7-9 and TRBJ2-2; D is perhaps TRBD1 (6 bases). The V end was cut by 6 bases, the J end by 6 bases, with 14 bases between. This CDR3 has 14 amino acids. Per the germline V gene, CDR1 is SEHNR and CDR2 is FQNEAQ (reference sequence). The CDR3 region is CASSSYREAGELFF. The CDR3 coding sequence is TGTGCCAGCAGTTCATACAGGGAAGCCGGGGAGCTGTTTTTT.

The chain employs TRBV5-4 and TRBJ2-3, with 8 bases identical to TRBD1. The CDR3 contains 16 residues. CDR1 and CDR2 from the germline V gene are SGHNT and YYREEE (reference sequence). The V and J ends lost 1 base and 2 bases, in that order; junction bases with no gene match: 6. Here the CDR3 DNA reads TGTGCCAGCAGCTTGAGCAGGGGGCTTGACACAGATACGCAGTATTTT. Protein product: CASSLSRGLDTDTQYF.